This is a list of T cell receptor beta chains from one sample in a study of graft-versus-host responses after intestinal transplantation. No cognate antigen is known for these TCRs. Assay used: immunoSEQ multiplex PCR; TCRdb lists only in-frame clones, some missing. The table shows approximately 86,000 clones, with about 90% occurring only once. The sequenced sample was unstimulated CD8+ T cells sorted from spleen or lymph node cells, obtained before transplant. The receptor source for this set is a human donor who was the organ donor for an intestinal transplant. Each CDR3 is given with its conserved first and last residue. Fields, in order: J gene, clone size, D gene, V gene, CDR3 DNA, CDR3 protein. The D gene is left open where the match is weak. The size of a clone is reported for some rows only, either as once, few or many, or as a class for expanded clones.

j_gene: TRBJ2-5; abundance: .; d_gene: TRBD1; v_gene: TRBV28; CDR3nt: TGTGCCAGCAGTTTTTATCGGGACAGGGGGGCCCAGTACTTC; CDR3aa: CASSFYRDRGAQYF
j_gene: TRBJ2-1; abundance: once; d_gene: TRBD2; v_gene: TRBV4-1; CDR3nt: TGCGCCAGCAGCCTTCCCGGACTAGCGGGGGACAATGAGCAGTTCTTC; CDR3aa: CASSLPGLAGDNEQFF
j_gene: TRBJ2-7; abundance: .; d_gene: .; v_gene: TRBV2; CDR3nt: TGTGCCAGCAGTGATAATTCCTTGGAGTCCTACGAGCAGTACTTC; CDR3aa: CASSDNSLESYEQYF
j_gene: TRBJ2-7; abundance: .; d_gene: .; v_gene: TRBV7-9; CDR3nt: TGTGCCAGCAGCTTAGGCCAGGACTCCTACGAGCAGTACTTC; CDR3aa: CASSLGQDSYEQYF
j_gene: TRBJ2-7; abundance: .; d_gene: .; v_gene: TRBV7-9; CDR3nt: TGTGCCAGCAGCTTTGGTTTCGGGAGCCCCTACGAGCAGTACTTC; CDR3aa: CASSFGFGSPYEQYF
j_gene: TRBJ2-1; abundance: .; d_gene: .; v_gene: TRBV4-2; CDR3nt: TGTGCCAGCAGCCAAAACAGAGGGCGGGATGAGCAGTTCTTC; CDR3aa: CASSQNRGRDEQFF
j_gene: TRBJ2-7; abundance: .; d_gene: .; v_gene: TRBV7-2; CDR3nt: TGTGCCAGCAGCTTAGGGGCTTCCTACGAGCAGTACTTC; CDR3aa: CASSLGASYEQYF
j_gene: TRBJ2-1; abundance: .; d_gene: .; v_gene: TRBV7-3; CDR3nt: TGTGCCAGCAGCCTACTACCACACAATGAGCAGTTCTTC; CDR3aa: CASSLLPHNEQFF
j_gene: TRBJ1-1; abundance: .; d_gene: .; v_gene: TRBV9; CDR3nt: TGTGCCAGCAGCGGTCCCGAGGGTACCACTAGGGTAGCTTTCTTT; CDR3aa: CASSGPEGTTRVAFF
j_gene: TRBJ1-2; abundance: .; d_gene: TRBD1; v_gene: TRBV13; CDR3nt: TGTGCCAGCAGCCCTCCACAGGGGGAAAGCTATGGCTACACCTTC; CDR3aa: CASSPPQGESYGYTF
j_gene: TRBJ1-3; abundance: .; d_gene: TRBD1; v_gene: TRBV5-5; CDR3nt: TGTGCCAGCAGACTTGGGACAGGGCCTGGAAACACCATATATTTT; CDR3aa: CASRLGTGPGNTIYF
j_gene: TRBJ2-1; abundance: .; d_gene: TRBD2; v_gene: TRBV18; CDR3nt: TGTGCCAGCTCTTTTTCCGGGACTAGCGGGGGGCCCGACAATGAGCAGTTCTTC; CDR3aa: CASSFSGTSGGPDNEQFF
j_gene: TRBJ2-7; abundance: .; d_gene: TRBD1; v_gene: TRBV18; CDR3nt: TGTGCCAGCTCACCCCGGGACAGGGGCGTCCGGGAGCAGTACTTC; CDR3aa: CASSPRDRGVREQYF
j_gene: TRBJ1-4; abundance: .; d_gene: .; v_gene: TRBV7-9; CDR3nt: TGTGCCAGCAGGACAGGTGAAAAACTGTTTTTT; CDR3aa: CASRTGEKLFF
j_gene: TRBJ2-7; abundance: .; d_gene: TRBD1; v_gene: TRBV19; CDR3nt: TGTGCCAGTAGTACCAGACAGGGGTTCGACGAGCAGTACTTC; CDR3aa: CASSTRQGFDEQYF
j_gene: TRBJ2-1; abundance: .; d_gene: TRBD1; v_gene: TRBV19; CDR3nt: TGTGCCAGTAGCGGGACAGGGGTTTTTGTTGAGCAGTTCTTC; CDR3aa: CASSGTGVFVEQFF
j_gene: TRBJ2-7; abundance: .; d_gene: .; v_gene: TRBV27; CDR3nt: TGTGCCAGCAGTTTACAGGCAGGCTCCTACGAGCAGTACTTC; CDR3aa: CASSLQAGSYEQYF
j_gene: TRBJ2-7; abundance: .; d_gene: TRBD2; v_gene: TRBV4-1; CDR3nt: TGCGCCAGCAGCCACTCTAGCGGGAGCCCCTACGAGCAGTACTTC; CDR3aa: CASSHSSGSPYEQYF
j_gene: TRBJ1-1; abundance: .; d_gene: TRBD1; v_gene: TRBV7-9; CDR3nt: TGTGCCAGCATGCTAATAACAGGGGGTGAAGCTTTCTTT; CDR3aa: CASMLITGGEAFF
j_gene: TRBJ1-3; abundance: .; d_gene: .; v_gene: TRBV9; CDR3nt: TGTGCCAGCAGCGCTCAGGGTACCGGAAACACCATATATTTT; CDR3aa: CASSAQGTGNTIYF
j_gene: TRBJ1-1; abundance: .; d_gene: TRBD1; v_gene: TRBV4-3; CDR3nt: TGCGCCAGCAGCCAAATCCGAGGGGGCGTCACTGAAGCTTTCTTT; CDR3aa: CASSQIRGGVTEAFF
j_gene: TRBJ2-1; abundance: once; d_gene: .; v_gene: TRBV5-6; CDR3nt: TGTGCCAGCAGCTTGATCCTAGCTGGGGATGAGCAGTTCTTC; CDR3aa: CASSLILAGDEQFF
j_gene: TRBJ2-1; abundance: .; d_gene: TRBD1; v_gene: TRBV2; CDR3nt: TGTGCCAGCAGTGATTTCTTACAGGGGGGTGGAAATGAGCAGTTCTTC; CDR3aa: CASSDFLQGGGNEQFF
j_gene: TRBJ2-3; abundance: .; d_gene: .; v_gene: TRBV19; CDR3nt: TGTGCCAGTAGAGACCGGAAAGAGGGCGGAAATACGCAGTATTTT; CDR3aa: CASRDRKEGGNTQYF
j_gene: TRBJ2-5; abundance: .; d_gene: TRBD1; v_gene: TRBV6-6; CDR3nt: TGTGCCAGCAGTTGGGACAGAGAGACCCAGTACTTC; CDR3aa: CASSWDRETQYF
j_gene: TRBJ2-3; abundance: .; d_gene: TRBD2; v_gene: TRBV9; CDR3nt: TGTGCCAGCAGCAGCCCCGGGGAGCGGGGGCTCACAGATACGCAGTATTTT; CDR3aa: CASSSPGERGLTDTQYF
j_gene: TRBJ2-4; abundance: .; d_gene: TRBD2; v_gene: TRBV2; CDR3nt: TGTGCCAGCAGTGTCTGGGGGCGGGAGGTTGCGGCCAAAAACATTCAGTACTTC; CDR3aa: CASSVWGREVAAKNIQYF
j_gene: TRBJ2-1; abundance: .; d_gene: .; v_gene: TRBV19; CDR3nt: TGTGCCAGTTCCGTTACCTACAATGAGCAGTTCTTC; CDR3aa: CASSVTYNEQFF
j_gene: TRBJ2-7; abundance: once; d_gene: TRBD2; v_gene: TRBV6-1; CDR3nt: TGTGCCAGCAGTGAAGGTCCCGCGCGGGGGGCCTCCTACGAGCAGTACTTC; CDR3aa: CASSEGPARGASYEQYF
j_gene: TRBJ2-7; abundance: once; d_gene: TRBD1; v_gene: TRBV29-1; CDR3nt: TGCAGCGTTGTGGACAGGGCAGGCTACGAGCAGTACTTC; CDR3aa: CSVVDRAGYEQYF
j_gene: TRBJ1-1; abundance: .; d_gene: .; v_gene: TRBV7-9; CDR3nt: TGTGCCAGCAGCTTGGGGACAGAAGCTTTCTTT; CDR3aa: CASSLGTEAFF
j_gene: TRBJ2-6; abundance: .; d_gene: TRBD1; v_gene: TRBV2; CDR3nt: TGTGCCAGCAACAGGGGGGAAGGGGCCAACGTCCTGACTTTC; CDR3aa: CASNRGEGANVLTF
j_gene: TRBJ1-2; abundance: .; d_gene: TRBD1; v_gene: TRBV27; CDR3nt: TGTGCCAGCACTGCATCCGGGACAGCGGGCTATGGCTACACCTTC; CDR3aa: CASTASGTAGYGYTF
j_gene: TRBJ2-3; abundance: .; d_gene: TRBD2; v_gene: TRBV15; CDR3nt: TGTGCCACCAGTAGCGGGGGGGCGGTTGACACGCAGTATTTT; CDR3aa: CATSSGGAVDTQYF
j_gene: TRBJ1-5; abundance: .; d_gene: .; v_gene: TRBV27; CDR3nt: TGTGCCAGCAGTTTAAGTCTGGGGGCTTCCCAGCCCCAGCATTTT; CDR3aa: CASSLSLGASQPQHF
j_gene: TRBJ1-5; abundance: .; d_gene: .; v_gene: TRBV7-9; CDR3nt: TGTGCCAGCAGCTCTGGAGGGGTGAGGCAGCCCCAGCATTTT; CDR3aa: CASSSGGVRQPQHF
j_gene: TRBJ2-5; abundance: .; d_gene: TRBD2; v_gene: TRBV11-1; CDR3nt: TGTGCCAGCAGGCCCTGGACTAGCGGGGGCCAAGAGACCCAGTACTTC; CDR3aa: CASRPWTSGGQETQYF
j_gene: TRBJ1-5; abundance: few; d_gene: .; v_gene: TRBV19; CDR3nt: TGTGCCAGTACCCCGGGGTTCCAGCCCCAGCATTTT; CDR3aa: CASTPGFQPQHF
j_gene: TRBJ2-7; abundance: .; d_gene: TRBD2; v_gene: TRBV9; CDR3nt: TGTGCCAGCAGCCTCAGCGGGGGCCCCTCCTACGAGCAGTACTTC; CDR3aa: CASSLSGGPSYEQYF
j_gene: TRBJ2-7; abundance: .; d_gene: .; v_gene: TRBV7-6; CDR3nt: TGTGCCAGCAGCTCCTACCAGGGGCCCTCCTACGAGCAGTACTTC; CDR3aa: CASSSYQGPSYEQYF
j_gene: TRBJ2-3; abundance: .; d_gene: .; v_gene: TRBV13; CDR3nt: TGTGCCAGCAGCTTTGTAGGGGGAGGCACAGATACGCAGTATTTT; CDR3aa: CASSFVGGGTDTQYF
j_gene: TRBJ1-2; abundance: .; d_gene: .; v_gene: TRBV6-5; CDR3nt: TGTGCCAGCAGACCGACAGGTTTTAACTATGGCTACACCTTC; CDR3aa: CASRPTGFNYGYTF
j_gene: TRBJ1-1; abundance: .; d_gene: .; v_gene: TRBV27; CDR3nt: TGTGCCAGCAGTTTATCCGGGGATATAAAGCCAGAAGCTTTCTTT; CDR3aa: CASSLSGDIKPEAFF
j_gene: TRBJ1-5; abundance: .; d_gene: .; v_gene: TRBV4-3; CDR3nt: TGCGCCAGCAGCCAAGAGGGGGGACCCAATCAGCCCCAGCATTTT; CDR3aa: CASSQEGGPNQPQHF
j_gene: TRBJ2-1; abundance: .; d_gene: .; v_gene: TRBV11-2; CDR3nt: TGTGCCAGCAGCTTAGGCTTCGGGGAGTCGCAGTTCTTC; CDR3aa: CASSLGFGESQFF
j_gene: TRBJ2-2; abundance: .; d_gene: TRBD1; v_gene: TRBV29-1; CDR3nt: TGCAGCGTGGGCGGACAGGTTAACACCGGGGAGCTGTTTTTT; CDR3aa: CSVGGQVNTGELFF
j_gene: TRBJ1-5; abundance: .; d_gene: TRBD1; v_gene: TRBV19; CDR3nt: TGTGCCAGTAGTAGGGACAGGGCAGCCGTACGTGCCTATAGCAATCAGCCCCAGCATTTT; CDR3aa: CASSRDRAAVRAYSNQPQHF
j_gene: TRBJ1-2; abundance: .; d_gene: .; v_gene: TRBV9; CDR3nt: TGTGCCAGCAGCGTATCAAGCCTTCTTGCTTATGGCTACACCTTC; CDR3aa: CASSVSSLLAYGYTF
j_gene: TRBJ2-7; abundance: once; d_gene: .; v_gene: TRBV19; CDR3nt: TGTGCCAGTAGCTCCCGGGACACCCTGAGCTCCTACGAGCAGTACTTC; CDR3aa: CASSSRDTLSSYEQYF
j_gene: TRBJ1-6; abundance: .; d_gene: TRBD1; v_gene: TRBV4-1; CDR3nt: TGCGCCAGCAGCCCAGAGACAGGGGGTTCACCCCTCCACTTT; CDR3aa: CASSPETGGSPLHF
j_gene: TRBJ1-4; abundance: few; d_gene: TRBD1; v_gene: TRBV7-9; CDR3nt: TGTGCCAGCAGCTTATACCGGGACAGGGGTGAAAAACTGTTTTTT; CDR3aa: CASSLYRDRGEKLFF
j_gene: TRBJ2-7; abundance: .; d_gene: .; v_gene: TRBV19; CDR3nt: TGTGCCAGTAGTCCAATGACAGGAATTTACGAGCAGTACTTC; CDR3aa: CASSPMTGIYEQYF
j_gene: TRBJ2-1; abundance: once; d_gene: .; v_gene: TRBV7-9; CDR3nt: TGTGCCAGCAGCTTAGGTACACAGGGGAGGCTCAATGAGCAGTTCTTC; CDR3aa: CASSLGTQGRLNEQFF
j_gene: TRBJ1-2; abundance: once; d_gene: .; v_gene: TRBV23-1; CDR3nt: TGCGCCAGCAGTCAGCAGGATATGCCATCCTTGAATGGCTACACCTTC; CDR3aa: CASSQQDMPSLNGYTF
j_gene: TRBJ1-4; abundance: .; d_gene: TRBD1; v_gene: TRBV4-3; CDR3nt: TGCGCCAGCCGAGAAGCAGGGGGAAAACTGTTTTTT; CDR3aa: CASREAGGKLFF
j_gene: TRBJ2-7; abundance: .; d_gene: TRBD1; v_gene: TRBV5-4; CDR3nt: TGTGCCAGCAGTTCCGGGACAGGGCCCTACGAGCAGTACTTC; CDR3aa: CASSSGTGPYEQYF
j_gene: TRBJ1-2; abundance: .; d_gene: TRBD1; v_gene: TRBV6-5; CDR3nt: TGTGCCAGCAGTTACTCTACAGGGGAGGGCTACACCTTC; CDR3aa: CASSYSTGEGYTF
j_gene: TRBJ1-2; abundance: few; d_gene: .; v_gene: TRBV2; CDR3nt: TGTGCCAGCAGTGATCCCCTTGGACAGACGACAAACTATGGCTACACCTTC; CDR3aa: CASSDPLGQTTNYGYTF
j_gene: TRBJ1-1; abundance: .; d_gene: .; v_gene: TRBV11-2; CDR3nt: TGTGCCAGCAGCTACACCTGGAGAGGGCCTGAAGCTTTCTTT; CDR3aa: CASSYTWRGPEAFF
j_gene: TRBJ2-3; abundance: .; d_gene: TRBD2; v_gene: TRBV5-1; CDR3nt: TGCGCCACTACCCCGGGCGGGGGGACAGATACGCAGTATTTT; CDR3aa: CATTPGGGTDTQYF